This is a list of T cell receptor beta chains from one sample in a study of shared clonotypes between healthy human individuals. Data came from immunoSEQ multiplex PCR; TCRdb stores just in-frame clones and leaves some out. The table includes some 2,500,000 clones, roughly 93% detected once. Source material: naive CD4+ T cells from PBMCs. These receptor sequences come from a man aged 18 to 30 in good health. Some clones in this sample may be carry-over from other donors' samples. Both conserved end residues are part of each CDR3. D genes are given only for firm matches. Size is omitted from some rows. Given values are once, few, many or a class for expanded clones.

d_call: -; j_call: TRBJ2-7; clone_size: -; v_call: TRBV27; cdr3_aa: CASSLKGLSYEQYF; cdr3_nt: TGTGCCAGCAGTTTAAAAGGGCTGTCCTACGAGCAGTACTTC
d_call: -; j_call: TRBJ1-1; clone_size: -; v_call: TRBV15; cdr3_aa: CATSRVNGAGLGAFF; cdr3_nt: TGTGCCACCAGCAGAGTTAATGGGGCAGGGCTTGGCGCTTTCTTT
d_call: TRBD2; j_call: TRBJ2-3; clone_size: -; v_call: TRBV29-1; cdr3_aa: CSGELAGTLSQYF; cdr3_nt: TGCAGCGGAGAGCTAGCGGGCACCCTCTCGCAGTATTTT
d_call: -; j_call: TRBJ2-3; clone_size: -; v_call: TRBV30; cdr3_aa: CAWSPRAYLADTQYF; cdr3_nt: TGTGCCTGGAGTCCACGGGCTTACCTTGCAGATACGCAGTATTTT
d_call: TRBD1; j_call: TRBJ2-5; clone_size: -; v_call: TRBV2; cdr3_aa: CASSEASRGTETQYF; cdr3_nt: TGTGCCAGCAGTGAAGCCAGCAGGGGGACAGAGACCCAGTACTTC
d_call: -; j_call: TRBJ2-1; clone_size: -; v_call: TRBV7-9; cdr3_aa: CASSPRLANEQFF; cdr3_nt: TGTGCCAGCAGCCCGCGACTCGCCAATGAGCAGTTCTTC
d_call: -; j_call: TRBJ1-4; clone_size: once; v_call: TRBV21-1; cdr3_aa: CASAPWTGGSLKEKLFF; cdr3_nt: TGTGCCAGCGCGCCTTGGACAGGGGGCTCGTTGAAGGAAAAACTGTTTTTT
d_call: -; j_call: TRBJ1-1; clone_size: few; v_call: TRBV5-1; cdr3_aa: CASSFVGDTEAFF; cdr3_nt: TGCGCCAGCAGCTTTGTGGGGGACACTGAAGCTTTCTTT
d_call: TRBD2; j_call: TRBJ2-1; clone_size: -; v_call: TRBV5-1; cdr3_aa: CASSLAPAGGPSYNEQFF; cdr3_nt: TGCGCCAGCAGCTTGGCCCCAGCGGGAGGTCCCTCCTACAATGAGCAGTTCTTC
d_call: -; j_call: TRBJ2-7; clone_size: -; v_call: TRBV25-1; cdr3_aa: CASSESGNGGWDF; cdr3_nt: TGTGCCAGCAGTGAATCGGGCAATGGGGGGTGGGACTTC
d_call: -; j_call: TRBJ2-7; clone_size: -; v_call: TRBV4-2; cdr3_aa: CASSQRGRSHEQYF; cdr3_nt: TGTGCCAGCAGCCAGCGCGGAAGGAGCCACGAGCAGTACTTC
d_call: -; j_call: TRBJ2-2; clone_size: once; v_call: TRBV27; cdr3_aa: CASSNLGGYTGELFF; cdr3_nt: TGTGCCAGCAGTAACCTAGGCGGCTACACCGGGGAGCTGTTTTTT
d_call: -; j_call: TRBJ1-4; clone_size: -; v_call: TRBV7-9; cdr3_aa: CASSLVGENEKLFF; cdr3_nt: TGTGCCAGCAGCTTAGTTGGGGAAAATGAAAAACTGTTTTTT
d_call: -; j_call: TRBJ1-4; clone_size: -; v_call: TRBV7-9; cdr3_aa: CASSPATQGWNEKLFF; cdr3_nt: TGTGCCAGCAGCCCAGCCACACAGGGCTGGAATGAAAAACTGTTTTTT
d_call: -; j_call: TRBJ2-7; clone_size: once; v_call: TRBV27; cdr3_aa: CASSLLAGNYEQYF; cdr3_nt: TGTGCCAGCAGTTTATTAGCAGGGAACTACGAGCAGTACTTC
d_call: TRBD1; j_call: TRBJ2-1; clone_size: -; v_call: TRBV27; cdr3_aa: CASTRAGQGYEQFF; cdr3_nt: TGTGCCAGCACTCGAGCGGGACAGGGTTATGAGCAGTTCTTC
d_call: -; j_call: TRBJ1-4; clone_size: -; v_call: TRBV5-1; cdr3_aa: CASSLAEPREKLFF; cdr3_nt: TGCGCCAGCAGCTTGGCGGAACCACGTGAAAAACTGTTTTTT
d_call: -; j_call: TRBJ1-2; clone_size: -; v_call: TRBV28; cdr3_aa: CASSFGSYGYTF; cdr3_nt: TGTGCCAGCAGTTTTGGGTCGTATGGCTACACCTTC
d_call: -; j_call: TRBJ2-2; clone_size: -; v_call: TRBV7-2; cdr3_aa: CASSLIRFSTGELFF; cdr3_nt: TGTGCCAGCAGCTTAATCAGGTTCAGCACCGGGGAGCTGTTTTTT
d_call: TRBD2; j_call: TRBJ2-1; clone_size: -; v_call: TRBV2; cdr3_aa: CASSQGLAGFAEQFF; cdr3_nt: TGTGCCAGCAGTCAAGGACTAGCGGGATTCGCTGAGCAGTTCTTC
d_call: -; j_call: TRBJ1-2; clone_size: -; v_call: TRBV28; cdr3_aa: CASSYRDSHGYTF; cdr3_nt: TGTGCCAGCAGCTACAGAGACAGCCATGGCTACACCTTC
d_call: -; j_call: TRBJ1-1; clone_size: -; v_call: TRBV2; cdr3_aa: CASSENVNTEAFF; cdr3_nt: TGTGCCAGCAGTGAAAATGTGAACACTGAAGCTTTCTTT
d_call: -; j_call: TRBJ2-1; clone_size: -; v_call: TRBV7-9; cdr3_aa: CASSLPGSRYNEQFF; cdr3_nt: TGTGCCAGCAGCTTACCCGGTTCCCGCTACAATGAGCAGTTCTTC
d_call: TRBD2; j_call: TRBJ2-1; clone_size: -; v_call: TRBV5-4; cdr3_aa: CASSSTSYGWEQFF; cdr3_nt: TGTGCCAGCAGCTCGACTAGCTATGGATGGGAGCAGTTCTTC
d_call: -; j_call: TRBJ2-1; clone_size: -; v_call: TRBV28; cdr3_aa: CASGDPTNEQFF; cdr3_nt: TGTGCCAGCGGGGACCCGACGAATGAGCAGTTCTTC
d_call: -; j_call: TRBJ1-1; clone_size: -; v_call: TRBV14; cdr3_aa: CASSRTLLNTEAFF; cdr3_nt: TGTGCCAGCAGCCGAACACTCCTGAACACTGAAGCTTTCTTT
d_call: TRBD2; j_call: TRBJ2-5; clone_size: once; v_call: TRBV19; cdr3_aa: CASSPGLAGGQETQYF; cdr3_nt: TGTGCCAGTAGTCCGGGACTAGCGGGAGGTCAAGAGACCCAGTACTTC